This T cell receptor (beta chain) appears in the sequencing data of a study of CD8+ T cells in alopecia areata. Reverse transcription of extracted RNA yielded cDNA, which provided the sequencing template. Clones were read by immunoSEQ multiplex PCR, and TCRdb kept only the in-frame ones, dropping some. The sample counts approximately 280,000 clones, none seen once; the ten largest own 1.2%. This clone showed up just a few times. Genes and germline are mouse. The sequenced fragment ends 4 residues before the CDR3 boundary, so the rest is inferred from the germline J gene. Other DNA variants within this sample encode the same CDR3. The CDR3 runs to 12 residues. CDR1 NSHNY and CDR2 SYGAGN come from the germline V gene. Researchers sorted pooled cutaneous lymph node cells on the basis of CD4, CD8alpha, NKG2D, NKG2ACE and other markers.

Sequencing input: CD4+ T cells sorted from a lymph node. The source is a C3H/HeJ mouse with alopecia areata. The mouse line has the MHC haplotype H2-k. V gene TRBV13-1 combines with J gene TRBJ2-5, with 8 bases matching TRBD2. Here the CDR3 reads CASSGTGDTQYF. The DNA read from the CDR3 is TGTGCCAGCAGTGGGACTGGGGAC.